This entry concerns a single TCR beta chain. The target of this receptor is not known. Base qualities are not recorded, but no much larger clone differs from it by a single base. The donors were a few dozen Caucasian individuals from Russia, aged roughly 6 to 95 years, who were systemically healthy. Each donor gave about 9.7 milliliters of peripheral blood, drawn into EDTA-treated Vacutainer tubes. Ficoll-Paque density-gradient centrifugation was used to isolate PBMCs, with at least 6 million per sample. Trizol reagent was used to extract total RNA from the PBMCs, yielding at least 5.5 micrograms per sample. For every donor, an aliquot of PBMCs went through flow cytometry to measure the percentages of naive CD45RAhigh/CD27high T cells. Here V drops 0 bases and J drops 0 bases, and the junction holds 10 bases not matched to any gene. From the cysteine through the phenylalanine, the CDR3 covers 19 amino acids. The only DNA kept is the CDR3, 57 bases in frame from the first base. The germline V gene gives CDR1 as LGHNA and CDR2 as YSLEER.

These data belong to a study of blood T cells in healthy people across ages (dated by TCRdb to the mid-2010s). Notes on the research overall: In model experiments, template switching captured about one uniquely barcoded TCR beta cDNA molecule for every two T cells. To avoid experimental bias, donors of different ages were spread randomly across the sequencing lanes. To track age-related changes in TCR beta repertoire diversity, the study relied on deep sequencing normalized with unique cDNA molecular identifiers. Donors were grouped into four age groups: young (average approximately 15 years), middle-aged (under 40), aged (around 60) and long-lived (about 82). Using the same blood draw, the study looked at two additional independent replicas of 1 million unique cDNA reads for two donors, one aged 18 to 30 and the other aged 80 or older. Study-wide conclusions, independent of this receptor: Observed TCR beta diversity correlated strongly with the percentage of naive T cells measured by flow cytometry. The long-lived group showed more naive CD4+ T cells, fewer expanded clones and increased TCR diversity than the aged group, suggesting age selection. Bulk unsorted PBMC profiling prevented conclusive comparison of naive and antigen-experienced compartments. Observed TCR beta diversity per million T cells fell roughly linearly with age, and a significant reduction was already apparent by age roughly 40. Because donor CMV infection status was unknown, age-related changes in expanded clonotypes were potentially confounded. Estimates of total diversity based on one million sequenced T cells were considered lower bounds and underestimates.

Library construction relied on 5' RACE. A second PCR of about 6 to 11 cycles was performed with a sample-barcoded 5' primer and a J-beta primer mix. A unique molecular identifier was introduced onto each TCR beta cDNA molecule by a template-switch 5' adaptor carrying 12 random nucleotides. Each sample yielded at least 2.5 million CDR3-containing paired-end reads. First-strand cDNA synthesis was performed from all RNA using the Mint cDNA synthesis kit, with priming by a TRBC-specific oligonucleotide. Following uracil-DNA glycosylase treatment, a first 18-cycle PCR with universal primers M1SS and BC2_uni_R was performed on all cDNA. On the study's bioinformatics: For normalization, 1 million high-quality reads were randomly selected from each sample, with every read carrying a distinct molecular identifier. Instead of being binned into consensus sequences, reads that shared molecular identifiers were thrown out. MiTCR, with a Q25 quality threshold and the strictest error-elimination algorithm, was used for CDR3 identification, clonotype clustering and error correction. A nonparametric unseen species model with Euler transformation was used to estimate lower-bound total TCR beta diversity. Using fastp at Q25 and MiXCR, TCRdb reprocessed the public reads and kept productive beta chains. Merged by CDR3 protein, the rows form single entries marked with the most common genes and DNA. The V and J calls and clone size are TCRdb's, not the authors'. The sample contains 1.5 million to 2 million distinct CDR3 sequences, 35% to 50% of them found a single time. Jointly, the top ten make up 20% to 25% of the sample.

Input material: blood. This TCR was sampled from a human donor in good health. The chain was built from TRBV4-3 and TRBJ2-1; 8 bases in the middle match TRBD2. The CDR3 reads CASSQDYTGGTSSYNEQFF. DNA sequence: TGCGCCAGCAGCCAAGATTACACGGGGGGGACTAGCTCCTACAATGAGCAGTTCTTC.